The table lists the clone carrying this T cell receptor beta chain with a few counts. Its antigen is not known. CDR3 size: 15 residues. CDR1 is ENHRY, CDR2 SYGVKD, per germline. V was clipped by 7 bases and J by 0 bases, with 13 bases between them. The sample is drawn from a study of beta chain features in type 1 diabetes. Study details: The patient and healthy donor groups were comparable for age, gender and cell yields.

Whole-study findings and limits: Shorter templates might be favored by PCR, and equally so in patients and in controls. In every one of the four CD4+ subsets, TCRB CDR3s were moderately but significantly shorter in Type 1 diabetes patients.

Since all of the isolated RNA was reverse transcribed, expressed TCRB transcripts were what got sequenced. Naive, central memory and regulatory T cell samples yielded about 4 million reads on average. Data came from immunoSEQ multiplex PCR; TCRdb stores just in-frame clones and leaves some out. The table has more than 150,000 clones, approximately 12% seen once. The V gene is TRBV10-3, the J gene TRBJ1-3; a weak D match, TRBD1 (5 bases). The specimen was central memory CD4+ T cells from blood. This TCR was recovered from a man aged 18 to 35 in good health. CDR3 in amino acids: CAINSDSLSGNTIYF. The CDR3 DNA follows: TGTGCCATCAACTCCGACAGCCTCTCTGGAAACACCATATATTTT.